This T cell receptor beta chain derives from a study of vaccination and CD4 T cells after COVID-19. Overall study: Convalescents were six males and four females, two of them Hispanic. Each control culture was treated with a CEFX pool, an HIV-1 Nef pool, or no peptide.

The treatment was: roughly 11-day PBMC culture with coronavirus spike peptide pools or control peptides (ViraFEST assay). ViraFEST expanded antigen-specific T cells with peptide pools, then sequenced TCRs. Half of the medium was exchanged for fresh IL-2 medium, first on day 3 and then on day 7. Scientists ran DNA taken from cultured CD4+ T cells through the Oncomine TCR Beta short-read assay for sequencing. TCRdb reprocessed the PCR reads with MiXCR, giving one entry per CDR3 protein. The sample records about 16,000 distinct CDR3 sequences, 70% to 80% being singletons. This clonotype was seen more than once but under ten times. Antigen: not known. This clonotype was obtained from a human donor who had recovered from COVID-19. The sample consisted of CD4+ T cells from blood, cultured in vitro.

CDR3 protein: CASSEAGPNYGYTF. DNA for the CDR3: TGCGCCAGCAGTGAGGCAGGGCCTAACTATGGCTACACCTTC. This chain connects TRBV10-2 to TRBJ1-2; a possible D gene is TRBD1 (5 bases). The germline V gene has CDR1 WSHSY and CDR2 SAAADI. The CDR3 runs to 14 residues. Trimming cost V 2 bases and J 0 bases, with 7 bases left between them.